Listed below are T cell receptor beta chains from one sample, sequenced in a study of T-cell memory formation after mild COVID-19. MiXCR, applied by TCRdb to the 5' RACE reads, yields one record per CDR3 protein. The sample lists approximately 250,000 distinct CDR3 sequences, about 16% seen once, with 2% to 2.5% in the top ten. What was sequenced was PBMCs or a T cell subset sorted from them (not recorded which). The receptors here all came from an adult woman who had mild COVID-19 (a few samples of this study predate the infection). Cell type and time point are not known. CDR3s include the opening cysteine and the closing phenylalanine or tryptophan. The order of the fields is CDR3 protein, CDR3 DNA, J gene, V gene, D gene, clone size. The D gene is left open where the match is weak. A clone size is listed for some rows: how often the clone was seen (once, few, many), or a class if it is expanded.

CDR3aa: CATSRTGDEAFF
CDR3nt: TGTGCCACCAGCAGGACCGGGGATGAAGCTTTCTTT
j_gene: TRBJ1-1
v_gene: TRBV15
d_gene: -
abundance: once

CDR3aa: CASSRRDRGVDEKLFF
CDR3nt: TGTGCCAGCAGTCGCCGGGACAGGGGAGTGGATGAAAAACTGTTTTTT
j_gene: TRBJ1-4
v_gene: TRBV27
d_gene: TRBD1
abundance: -

CDR3aa: CASSLLERQETQYF
CDR3nt: TGTGCCAGCAGCTTATTAGAGAGGCAAGAGACCCAGTACTTC
j_gene: TRBJ2-5
v_gene: TRBV7-6
d_gene: -
abundance: few

CDR3aa: CASSYSVTIGYTF
CDR3nt: TGTGCCAGCAGTTACTCGGTGACCATTGGCTACACCTTC
j_gene: TRBJ1-2
v_gene: TRBV6-5
d_gene: -
abundance: -

CDR3aa: CASSLGPVRAGGAFF
CDR3nt: TGTGCCAGCAGTTTAGGTCCGGTTCGGGCAGGGGGAGCTTTCTTT
j_gene: TRBJ1-1
v_gene: TRBV12-3/TRBV12-4
d_gene: TRBD1
abundance: -

CDR3aa: CASSAQTGFQETQYF
CDR3nt: TGTGCCAGCAGCGCCCAGACAGGGTTTCAAGAGACCCAGTACTTC
j_gene: TRBJ2-5
v_gene: TRBV7-2
d_gene: TRBD1
abundance: few

CDR3aa: CASSPRTETQYF
CDR3nt: TGTGCCAGCTCACCAAGGACCGAGACCCAGTACTTC
j_gene: TRBJ2-5
v_gene: TRBV18
d_gene: -
abundance: -

CDR3aa: CATTESGSVKTQYF
CDR3nt: TGTGCCACGACCGAGAGCGGGAGTGTGAAGACCCAGTACTTC
j_gene: TRBJ2-5
v_gene: TRBV12-3/TRBV12-4
d_gene: TRBD2
abundance: -

CDR3aa: CASSESAGSGSPLHF
CDR3nt: TGCGCCAGCAGTGAGTCCGCAGGAAGCGGATCACCCCTCCACTTT
j_gene: TRBJ1-6
v_gene: TRBV10-2
d_gene: -
abundance: few

CDR3aa: CSAGANVLTF
CDR3nt: TGCAGTGCAGGGGCCAACGTCCTGACTTTC
j_gene: TRBJ2-6
v_gene: TRBV20-1
d_gene: -
abundance: -

CDR3aa: CASSMRRGRDIMNTEAFF
CDR3nt: TGTGCCAGTAGTATGCGTCGGGGCCGGGACATCATGAACACTGAAGCTTTCTTT
j_gene: TRBJ1-1
v_gene: TRBV19
d_gene: -
abundance: few

CDR3aa: CASSLGLAGTYEQYF
CDR3nt: TGTGCCAGCAGCTTAGGACTAGCGGGAACGTACGAGCAGTACTTC
j_gene: TRBJ2-7
v_gene: TRBV7-2
d_gene: TRBD2
abundance: many

CDR3aa: CASSAGPQETQYF
CDR3nt: TGTGCCAGCAGCGCAGGGCCTCAAGAGACCCAGTACTTC
j_gene: TRBJ2-5
v_gene: TRBV11-2
d_gene: -
abundance: -

CDR3aa: CASSPDRGRETQYF
CDR3nt: TGCGCCAGCAGCCCGGACAGGGGGAGAGAGACCCAGTACTTC
j_gene: TRBJ2-5
v_gene: TRBV5-1
d_gene: TRBD1
abundance: many

CDR3aa: CASSRAGGVLGEQYF
CDR3nt: TGTGCCAGCAGCCGAGCGGGGGGAGTCCTCGGCGAGCAGTACTTC
j_gene: TRBJ2-7
v_gene: TRBV7-6
d_gene: TRBD2
abundance: -

CDR3aa: CASSLGGLAGGPNEQFF
CDR3nt: TGTGCCAGCAGCTTGGGGGGACTAGCGGGAGGGCCAAATGAGCAGTTCTTC
j_gene: TRBJ2-1
v_gene: TRBV5-5
d_gene: TRBD2
abundance: -

CDR3aa: CASSSRLYGYTF
CDR3nt: TGTGCCAGCAGTTCCAGACTCTATGGCTACACCTTC
j_gene: TRBJ1-2
v_gene: TRBV6-5
d_gene: -
abundance: few

CDR3aa: CASSQEELSLSGANVLTF
CDR3nt: TGTGCCAGCAGCCAAGAAGAGCTGTCCCTCTCTGGGGCCAACGTCCTGACTTTC
j_gene: TRBJ2-6
v_gene: TRBV3-1
d_gene: -
abundance: -

CDR3aa: CSVLGLAGLTDTQYF
CDR3nt: TGCAGCGTACTTGGACTAGCGGGGCTCACAGATACGCAGTATTTT
j_gene: TRBJ2-3
v_gene: TRBV29-1
d_gene: TRBD2
abundance: few

CDR3aa: CASSLGWEQFF
CDR3nt: TGTGCCAGCAGCTTGGGCTGGGAGCAGTTCTTC
j_gene: TRBJ2-1
v_gene: TRBV5-5
d_gene: -
abundance: once

CDR3aa: CASSFSPGQGASGNTIYF
CDR3nt: TGCGCCAGCAGCTTTTCTCCGGGACAGGGGGCATCTGGAAACACCATATATTTT
j_gene: TRBJ1-3
v_gene: TRBV5-1
d_gene: TRBD1
abundance: few

CDR3aa: CASSPLPSPYF
CDR3nt: TGCGCCAGCAGCCCCCTACCGTCCCCCTACTTC
j_gene: TRBJ2-5
v_gene: TRBV4-3
d_gene: -
abundance: -

CDR3aa: CSARQGFRYEQFF
CDR3nt: TGCAGTGCTCGACAAGGGTTTCGATATGAGCAGTTCTTC
j_gene: TRBJ2-1
v_gene: TRBV20-1
d_gene: -
abundance: few

CDR3aa: CASSSGLAIDTQYF
CDR3nt: TGTGCCAGCAGCTCAGGACTAGCGATTGATACGCAGTATTTT
j_gene: TRBJ2-3
v_gene: TRBV7-3
d_gene: TRBD2
abundance: -

CDR3aa: CASSHPQGLGSPLHF
CDR3nt: TGTGCCAGCAGTCACCCACAGGGGTTGGGTTCACCCCTCCACTTT
j_gene: TRBJ1-6
v_gene: TRBV2
d_gene: TRBD1
abundance: once

CDR3aa: CASRRTGAQETQYF
CDR3nt: TGTGCCAGCAGACGGACAGGGGCTCAGGAGACCCAGTACTTC
j_gene: TRBJ2-5
v_gene: TRBV5-6
d_gene: TRBD1
abundance: few

CDR3aa: CASSSGLGSTDTQYF
CDR3nt: TGTGCCAGCAGCTCCGGACTCGGAAGCACAGATACGCAGTATTTT
j_gene: TRBJ2-3
v_gene: TRBV7-6
d_gene: -
abundance: many

CDR3aa: CASSLRGRRSYNEQFF
CDR3nt: TGTGCCAGCAGCTTACGAGGGAGGAGATCCTACAATGAGCAGTTCTTC
j_gene: TRBJ2-1
v_gene: TRBV11-3
d_gene: -
abundance: -

CDR3aa: CASSLVGDRSSSTDTQYF
CDR3nt: TGCGCCAGCAGCTTGGTAGGGGACAGGTCGTCTAGCACAGATACGCAGTATTTT
j_gene: TRBJ2-3
v_gene: TRBV5-1
d_gene: TRBD1
abundance: few

CDR3aa: CASSLAGTRNEQFF
CDR3nt: TGCGCCAGCAGCTTGGCGGGGACAAGAAATGAGCAGTTCTTC
j_gene: TRBJ2-1
v_gene: TRBV5-1
d_gene: -
abundance: -

CDR3aa: CAWRGPGTANYGYTF
CDR3nt: TGTGCCTGGAGAGGGCCAGGGACAGCTAACTATGGCTACACCTTC
j_gene: TRBJ1-2
v_gene: TRBV30
d_gene: TRBD1
abundance: -

CDR3aa: CATSDPRTRLETQYF
CDR3nt: TGTGCCACCAGTGACCCCCGGACACGACTGGAGACCCAGTACTTC
j_gene: TRBJ2-5
v_gene: TRBV24-1
d_gene: -
abundance: many

CDR3aa: CASSVDTSGGSYNEQFF
CDR3nt: TGTGCCAGCAGCGTAGACACCAGCGGGGGGTCCTACAATGAGCAGTTCTTC
j_gene: TRBJ2-1
v_gene: TRBV9
d_gene: TRBD2
abundance: once

CDR3aa: CASSDSGGFGELFF
CDR3nt: TGTGCCAGCAGTGACTCAGGGGGCTTCGGTGAGCTGTTTTTT
j_gene: TRBJ2-2
v_gene: TRBV2
d_gene: TRBD1
abundance: few

CDR3aa: CASSPRTANYGYTF
CDR3nt: TGTGCCAGCAGTCCCCGGACGGCTAACTATGGCTACACCTTC
j_gene: TRBJ1-2
v_gene: TRBV12-3/TRBV12-4
d_gene: -
abundance: -

CDR3aa: CASSPPGGGNEKLFF
CDR3nt: TGTGCCAGCTCACCACCGGGAGGGGGTAATGAAAAACTGTTTTTT
j_gene: TRBJ1-4
v_gene: TRBV18
d_gene: -
abundance: -

CDR3aa: CASSQTRGSFSYEQYF
CDR3nt: TGTGCCAGCAGCCAGACCAGGGGCTCTTTCTCCTACGAGCAGTACTTC
j_gene: TRBJ2-7
v_gene: TRBV3-1
d_gene: -
abundance: -

CDR3aa: CASSRPGHLNTEAFF
CDR3nt: TGTGCCAGCAGTAGACCGGGACACCTGAACACTGAAGCTTTCTTT
j_gene: TRBJ1-1
v_gene: TRBV12-3/TRBV12-4
d_gene: -
abundance: few

CDR3aa: CASSYSSGPETQYF
CDR3nt: TGTGCCAGCAGCTACTCTAGCGGCCCAGAGACCCAGTACTTC
j_gene: TRBJ2-5
v_gene: TRBV7-2
d_gene: TRBD2
abundance: -

CDR3aa: CASRRNGGPTSTDTQYF
CDR3nt: TGCGCCAGCAGAAGGAACGGTGGGCCCACGAGCACAGATACGCAGTATTTT
j_gene: TRBJ2-3
v_gene: TRBV5-1
d_gene: -
abundance: few

CDR3aa: CASTHTQQDTQYF
CDR3nt: TGTGCCAGCACCCATACGCAACAAGATACGCAGTATTTT
j_gene: TRBJ2-3
v_gene: TRBV12-3/TRBV12-4
d_gene: -
abundance: few

CDR3aa: CASSRITGSLVNEQFF
CDR3nt: TGTGCCAGCAGCCGCATAACAGGGTCCTTAGTAAATGAGCAGTTCTTC
j_gene: TRBJ2-1
v_gene: TRBV7-2
d_gene: -
abundance: few

CDR3aa: CASTGADTQYF
CDR3nt: TGTGCCTCGACAGGGGCCGATACGCAGTATTTT
j_gene: TRBJ2-3
v_gene: TRBV10-3
d_gene: TRBD1
abundance: -

CDR3aa: CAWSGSRGADTQYF
CDR3nt: TGTGCCTGGAGTGGGTCTAGGGGGGCAGATACGCAGTATTTT
j_gene: TRBJ2-3
v_gene: TRBV30
d_gene: -
abundance: -